A selection of T cell receptor beta chains follows, all from one sample in a study of cytotoxic CD8 clonotypes in ibrutinib-treated CLL. The data were produced by immunoSEQ multiplex PCR, yet TCRdb's version contains in-frame clones alone and is incomplete. The sample lists 160,000 or so clones, about 84% seen once, with about 4.5% in the top ten. The sequencing here drew on PBMCs, taken after 24 months of ibrutinib treatment. The receptors come from a human donor with chronic lymphocytic leukemia. Both conserved end residues are part of each CDR3. D genes are given only for firm matches. Some rows mark clone size as missing; the rest say once, few, many or name a class of expanded clone.

CDR3 DNA: TGTGCCAGCAGTGAATATCTGGGGCATGCCCAAGAGACCCAGTACTTC
CDR3 protein: CASSEYLGHAQETQYF
clone size: .
V gene: TRBV25-1
J gene: TRBJ2-5
D gene: .

CDR3 DNA: TGTGCCAGCAGCCCCCAACCTAATAATTCACCCCTCCACTTT
CDR3 protein: CASSPQPNNSPLHF
clone size: .
V gene: TRBV7-6
J gene: TRBJ1-6
D gene: .

CDR3 DNA: TGTGCCAGTATATCCCCCCCTGGTGGCACTGAAGCTTTCTTT
CDR3 protein: CASISPPGGTEAFF
clone size: .
V gene: TRBV19
J gene: TRBJ1-1
D gene: .

CDR3 DNA: TGTGCCAGCAGAAGCTCCCCTAGCCCTAGCTCCTACGAGCAGTACTTC
CDR3 protein: CASRSSPSPSSYEQYF
clone size: .
V gene: TRBV25-1
J gene: TRBJ2-7
D gene: .

CDR3 DNA: TGTGCCAGCAGCTTATCTGGGGGCTATAATGAAAAACTGTTTTTT
CDR3 protein: CASSLSGGYNEKLFF
clone size: .
V gene: TRBV7-9
J gene: TRBJ1-4
D gene: .

CDR3 DNA: TGTGCCAGCAGATCCCGACAGGGCAGGGAGACCCAGTACTTC
CDR3 protein: CASRSRQGRETQYF
clone size: .
V gene: TRBV6-6
J gene: TRBJ2-5
D gene: TRBD1

CDR3 DNA: TGTGCCAGCAACCAGGGGGTTAGCTATGGCTACACCTTC
CDR3 protein: CASNQGVSYGYTF
clone size: .
V gene: TRBV6-5
J gene: TRBJ1-2
D gene: TRBD1

CDR3 DNA: TGTGCCAGCAGGTCAGGACAGGGGGCGGGAAACACCATATATTTT
CDR3 protein: CASRSGQGAGNTIYF
clone size: .
V gene: TRBV9
J gene: TRBJ1-3
D gene: TRBD1

CDR3 DNA: TGTGCCTGGAGTGTACAAGGAGAGACCCAGTACTTC
CDR3 protein: CAWSVQGETQYF
clone size: .
V gene: TRBV30
J gene: TRBJ2-5
D gene: .

CDR3 DNA: TGTGCCAGCAGCGAGGGACAGGGTCTCTTAGAGACCCAGTACTTC
CDR3 protein: CASSEGQGLLETQYF
clone size: few
V gene: TRBV11-2
J gene: TRBJ2-5
D gene: TRBD1

CDR3 DNA: TGTGCCAGCAGGGTTACAGGGGTAGGAAACACCATATATTTT
CDR3 protein: CASRVTGVGNTIYF
clone size: once
V gene: TRBV6-5
J gene: TRBJ1-3
D gene: TRBD1

CDR3 DNA: TGTGCCAGCAGCCTCGGCGGCGGCTTTACTAGCACAGATACGCAGTATTTT
CDR3 protein: CASSLGGGFTSTDTQYF
clone size: .
V gene: TRBV4-2
J gene: TRBJ2-3
D gene: .

CDR3 DNA: TGTGCCAGCAGCCGACGGACTGGAAAGGGGGATGAGCAGTTCTTC
CDR3 protein: CASSRRTGKGDEQFF
clone size: .
V gene: TRBV9
J gene: TRBJ2-1
D gene: .

CDR3 DNA: TGTGCCAGCACCTCAGCGGGGACAGATAATTCACCCCTCCACTTT
CDR3 protein: CASTSAGTDNSPLHF
clone size: few
V gene: TRBV6-6
J gene: TRBJ1-6
D gene: TRBD1

CDR3 DNA: TGTGCCAGCAGCCCGCTAGCGGGACCCTCCTACAATGAGCAGTTCTTC
CDR3 protein: CASSPLAGPSYNEQFF
clone size: .
V gene: TRBV7-9
J gene: TRBJ2-1
D gene: TRBD2

CDR3 DNA: TGTGCCAGCAGCACCCTTAGCGGGAGTGATGATACGCAGTATTTT
CDR3 protein: CASSTLSGSDDTQYF
clone size: .
V gene: TRBV6-5
J gene: TRBJ2-3
D gene: TRBD2

CDR3 DNA: TGTGCCAGCAGCTTGCTTGGGGGGCTGTATAGTCAGCCCCAGCATTTT
CDR3 protein: CASSLLGGLYSQPQHF
clone size: .
V gene: TRBV5-8
J gene: TRBJ1-5
D gene: .

CDR3 DNA: TGTGCCAGTAGTATAGACTTGAATCAGCCCCAGCATTTT
CDR3 protein: CASSIDLNQPQHF
clone size: .
V gene: TRBV19
J gene: TRBJ1-5
D gene: .

CDR3 DNA: TGCGCCAGCAGCCAAGATCTGGGGCTCCGTAGTTGGTTC
CDR3 protein: CASSQDLGLRSWF
clone size: .
V gene: TRBV4-1
J gene: TRBJ2-7
D gene: .